The present TCR beta chain was sequenced within a study of shared clonotypes between healthy human individuals. As defined, naive CD8 cells were CD45RO-negative and positively selected for CCR7, with terminally differentiated effector memory CD45RA+ cells excluded. Produced via immunoSEQ multiplex PCR; TCRdb's table is partial and in-frame only. The sample includes about 550,000 clones, about 95% of them seen just once. The germline V and J ends were trimmed by 2 bases and 14 bases, with 22 bases remaining between them. This CDR3 contains 16 residues. Germline-derived CDR1 and CDR2 are PRHDT and FYEKMQ (reference sequence).

This TCR came from a woman aged 25 to 39 in good health. The genes are TRBV13 and TRBJ1-6; D is perhaps TRBD1 (6 bases). Material: naive CD8+ T cells sorted from blood. The CDR3 protein is CASSLKGDGGLSTLHF. CDR3 nucleotide sequence: TGTGCCAGCAGCTTAAAGGGTGACGGGGGGCTTTCGACCCTCCACTTT.